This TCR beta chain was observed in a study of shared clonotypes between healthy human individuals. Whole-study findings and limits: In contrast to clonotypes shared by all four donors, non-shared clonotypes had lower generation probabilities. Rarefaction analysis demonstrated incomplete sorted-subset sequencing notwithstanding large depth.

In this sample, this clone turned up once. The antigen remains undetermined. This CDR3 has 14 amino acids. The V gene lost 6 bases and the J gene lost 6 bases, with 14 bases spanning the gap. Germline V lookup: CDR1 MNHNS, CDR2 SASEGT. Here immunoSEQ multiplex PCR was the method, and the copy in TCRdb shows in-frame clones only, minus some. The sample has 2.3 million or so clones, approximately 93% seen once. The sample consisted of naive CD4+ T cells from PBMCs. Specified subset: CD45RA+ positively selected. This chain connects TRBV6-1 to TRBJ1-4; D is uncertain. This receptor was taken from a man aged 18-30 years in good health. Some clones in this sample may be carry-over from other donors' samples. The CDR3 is CASRGWRSDEKLFF. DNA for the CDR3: TGTGCCAGCAGGGGGTGGCGTTCCGATGAAAAACTGTTTTTT.